A single sample is the source of the 2 T cell receptor beta chains below, sequenced in a study of CD8+ T cells in alopecia areata. Noted treatment: oral pan-JAK inhibitor, 5-10 mg twice daily. As the sequencing template, cDNA was produced by extracting RNA and reverse transcribing it. Method: immunoSEQ multiplex PCR; TCRdb's copy keeps in-frame clones and lacks some. The data hold more than 200,000 clones, with 64% observed a single time. The specimen was CD4+ T cells sorted from blood, collected at week 4, from a patient treated with tofacitinib. The receptor source for this set is a human donor with alopecia areata.

The V and J genes are TRBV29-1 and TRBJ2-3; tentative D call: TRBD2 (7 bases). Germline V CDR1 and CDR2: SQVTM, ANQGSEA. The CDR3 runs 15 residues. Deletions cut 4 bases from V and 0 bases from J, with 14 bases between. CDR3 region: CSVVGGRASTDTQYF. CDR3 nucleotide sequence: TGCAGCGTTGTGGGGGGGCGGGCGAGCACAGATACGCAGTATTTT.

V is TRBV29-1 and J is TRBJ2-6; D is possibly TRBD2 (6 bases). The CDR3 sequence is 17 residues long. Germline loops: CDR1 SQVTM, CDR2 ANQGSEA. The V end lost 4 bases, the J end lost 0 bases, and 16 bases lay between the germline ends. CDR3 DNA: TGCAGCGTTGGGGGGGACTTCCTGACCTCTGGGGCCAACGTCCTGACTTTC. It translates to CSVGGDFLTSGANVLTF.